A selection of T cell receptor beta chains follows, all from one sample in a study of blood T cell repertoires in COVID-19. Sequenced by immunoSEQ multiplex PCR; TCRdb stores in-frame clones only, minus some. The sample has 120,000 to 150,000 clones, approximately 73% seen once; the top ten hold around 4%. The material sequenced was peripheral blood. Receptors originate from a man in his sixties with acute or convalescent COVID-19. Each CDR3 is given with its conserved first and last residue. Fields, in order: J gene, clone size, D gene, V gene, CDR3 DNA, CDR3 protein. D genes are given only for firm matches. The size entry is marked missing in some rows and otherwise reads once, few, many or a size class.

>TRBJ2-5|-|TRBD2|TRBV7-9
TGTGCCAGCAGCTCGGGACTAGCGGGAGGAGAGACCCAGTACTTC
CASSSGLAGGETQYF
>TRBJ2-3|-|TRBD2|TRBV24-1
TGTGCCACCAGTGATTGGAGTTCTAGCGGGAGGCCTGGAGCAGATACGCAGTATTTT
CATSDWSSSGRPGADTQYF
>TRBJ2-7|-|-|TRBV5-1
TGCGCCAGCAGTCTAGACTTTTTCAGCTACGAGCAGTACTTC
CASSLDFFSYEQYF
>TRBJ2-7|-|TRBD1|TRBV5-1
TGCGCCAGCAGCCCCGGGACAGGGTTAACCTACGAGCAGTACTTC
CASSPGTGLTYEQYF
>TRBJ2-7|-|TRBD1|TRBV5-1
TGCGCCAGCAGCTTACAGGGGGCATACGAGCAGTACTTC
CASSLQGAYEQYF
>TRBJ1-1|once|TRBD1|TRBV5-4
TGTGCCAGCAGCATCGGACAGGACACTGAAGCTTTCTTT
CASSIGQDTEAFF
>TRBJ1-2|-|TRBD1|TRBV28
TGTGCCAGCAGTTTGGGAGGACAGGTCTATGGCTACACCTTC
CASSLGGQVYGYTF
>TRBJ2-5|-|TRBD1|TRBV6-1
TGTGCCAGCAGTGAAGGGACAGGACTCCAAGAGACCCAGTACTTC
CASSEGTGLQETQYF
>TRBJ1-5|-|TRBD1|TRBV6-8
TGTGCCAGCACCCCAAGGGGGGACAGGGTAGATCAGCCCCAGCATTTT
CASTPRGDRVDQPQHF
>TRBJ2-2|few|TRBD2|TRBV5-1
TGCGCCAGCAGCTGGGGTTTAGCGGGAGGTGCCCCTGAACTTAGGACCGGGGAGCTGTTTTTT
CASSWGLAGGAPELRTGELFF
>TRBJ2-7|-|TRBD2|TRBV5-5
TGTGCCAGCAGCTACGGACTAGCGGGAGACTACGAGCAGTACTTC
CASSYGLAGDYEQYF
>TRBJ2-7|-|-|TRBV11-2
TGTGCCAGCAACAGGGACTCCTACGAGCAGTACTTC
CASNRDSYEQYF
>TRBJ2-7|-|-|TRBV5-6
TGTGCCAGCAGCTTGCGGGGCGAGCAGTACTTC
CASSLRGEQYF
>TRBJ2-7|once|TRBD2|TRBV7-2
TGTGCCAGCAGCTTAACTAGCGGGAGGGCCTACGAGCAGTACTTC
CASSLTSGRAYEQYF
>TRBJ2-1|-|-|TRBV19
TGTGCCAGTATTTGGGCAGTACAGGCCATGGGCAATGAGCAGTTCTTC
CASIWAVQAMGNEQFF
>TRBJ2-7|-|TRBD1|TRBV6-5
TGTGCCAGCAGCCCCTGGGACAGGGCCACCTACGAGCAGTACTTC
CASSPWDRATYEQYF
>TRBJ1-3|-|TRBD1|TRBV10-3
TGTGCCATCAGTGAGTCTTGGACAGGGAAGTATGGAAACACCATATATTTT
CAISESWTGKYGNTIYF
>TRBJ2-3|-|TRBD2|TRBV19
TGTGCAGCGAGCGGGAGTGGAGATACGCAGTATTTT
CAASGSGDTQYF
>TRBJ2-7|-|-|TRBV6-1
TGTGCCAGCAGTGAAAGGGGGAGGGTCCTCTACGAGCAGTACTTC
CASSERGRVLYEQYF
>TRBJ2-3|-|-|TRBV27
TGTGCCAGCAGTTTAATTTCAGGGGTCACAGATACGCAGTATTTT
CASSLISGVTDTQYF
>TRBJ1-3|-|-|TRBV14
TGTGCCAGCAGCCAAGATTTTGGGACTCCCCCTGGAAACACCATATATTTT
CASSQDFGTPPGNTIYF
>TRBJ2-5|-|-|TRBV24-1
TGTGCCATCGGACAGCAAGAGACCCAGTACTTC
CAIGQQETQYF
>TRBJ1-3|-|-|TRBV2
TGTGCCAGCAGTGATCTCGGGGGAAACACCATATATTTT
CASSDLGGNTIYF
>TRBJ2-7|many|-|TRBV4-1
TGCGCCAGCAGCCAAGATTCGGGGTACGAGCAGTACTTC
CASSQDSGYEQYF
>TRBJ2-6|-|-|TRBV19
TGTGCCAGCACCGAGGACAGAAAATTACCATTCTCTGGGGCCAACGTCCTGACTTTC
CASTEDRKLPFSGANVLTF
>TRBJ1-5|few|-|TRBV19
TGTGCCAGTACCCCCCTCCCACAGTATTATAGCAATCAGCCCCAGCATTTT
CASTPLPQYYSNQPQHF
>TRBJ1-5|few|TRBD1|TRBV2
TGTGCCAGCAGTCAAAACCTGGACAGGGGCCAGCATTTT
CASSQNLDRGQHF
>TRBJ2-1|-|-|TRBV29-1
TGCAGCGTTGCGGTTCGAAGCTCCTACAATGAGCAGTTCTTC
CSVAVRSSYNEQFF
>TRBJ2-7|-|TRBD1|TRBV10-1
TGCGCCAGCAGTCCCGGACAGGCCTACGAGCAGTACTTC
CASSPGQAYEQYF
>TRBJ1-6|few|-|TRBV30
TGTGCCTGGAATCCGAGCTCCTATAATTCACCCCTCCACTTT
CAWNPSSYNSPLHF
>TRBJ2-3|-|-|TRBV6-1
TGTGCCAGCAGTGAATTCATGGGGGCTGATAACGCAGATACGCAGTATTTT
CASSEFMGADNADTQYF
>TRBJ2-1|-|TRBD2|TRBV11-2
TGTGCCAGCAGCATCCTGGGACTAGGGTCCTTTGGCGCCTACAATGAGCAGTTCTTC
CASSILGLGSFGAYNEQFF
>TRBJ2-1|-|-|TRBV30
TGTGCCTGGAGTGTACTGGGGGGATCCTACAATGAGCAGTTCTTC
CAWSVLGGSYNEQFF
>TRBJ1-5|-|-|TRBV19
TGTGCCAGTAGTATTTTTTCAGGGGATCAGCCCCAGCATTTT
CASSIFSGDQPQHF
>TRBJ1-6|few|TRBD1|TRBV10-3
TGTGCCATCAGTGAGGACAGGGGGAATAATTCACCCCTCCACTTT
CAISEDRGNNSPLHF
>TRBJ1-6|once|TRBD1|TRBV11-2
TGTGCCAGCAGCCCCGCCCGACAGGGGACTTCACCCCTCCACTTT
CASSPARQGTSPLHF
>TRBJ2-7|-|TRBD2|TRBV19
TGTGCCAGTAGTATTACTAGCGGGAGCTCCTACGAGCAGTACTTC
CASSITSGSSYEQYF